The 22 T cell receptor beta chains in this list originate from one sample, sequenced in a study of shared clonotypes between healthy human individuals. TCRdb's table, derived via immunoSEQ multiplex PCR, lists solely in-frame clones and lacks some. In the table there are approximately 640,000 clones, 80% to 95% of which are singletons. Sequencing was done on a sample of memory CD8+ T cells from PBMCs. The sample's subset: CD45RO+ cells pooled with CCR7-negative TemRA cells. These receptors were obtained from a man between 18 and 35 years old in good health. Some clones in this sample may be carry-over from other donors' samples.

This clone has a count of ten or more. Additional DNA sequences in this sample encode the identical CDR3. The chain combines TRBV2 with TRBJ1-5, with 7 bases identical to TRBD1. Germline V gene data show CDR1 as SNHLY and CDR2 as FYNNEI. V gave up 3 bases and J gave up 5 bases; unmatched junction bases: 16. The CDR3 contains 18 residues. The CDR3 reads CASSDNTGTALPYQPQHF. The CDR3 DNA sequence: TGTGCCAGCAGTGATAATACCGGGACAGCTCTCCCCTATCAGCCCCAGCATTTT.

V is TRBV7-9 and J is TRBJ1-3; 12 nucleotides agree with TRBD1. CDR1 and CDR2 from the germline V gene are SEHNR and FQNEAQ (reference sequence). There are 19 residues in the CDR3. V shed 5 bases and J 3 bases; nucleotides not matched to a gene: 14. The chain's CDR3 is CASSPPVGTGGADGNTIYF. CDR3 coding DNA: TGTGCCAGCAGCCCCCCCGTGGGGACAGGGGGCGCAGATGGAAACACCATATATTTT.

The DNA for the CDR3 is TGTGCCAGCAGTACCTTACGGGACATAGCTGGAAACACCATATATTTT. Residues: CASSTLRDIAGNTIYF. The genes are TRBV28 and TRBJ1-3; possibly TRBD1 for D (6 bases). V was clipped by 5 bases and J by 2 bases, with 16 bases between them. CDR3 size: 16 residues. CDR1 MDHEN and CDR2 SYDVKM come from the germline V gene.

The chain recombines TRBV14 with TRBJ2-7, with TRBD2 matching over 12 bases. CDR1 and CDR2 from the germline V gene are SGHDN and FVKESK. V lost 5 bases and J lost 6; bases outside the gene matches: 11. The CDR3 is made up of 16 amino acids. CDR3 nucleotide sequence: TGTGCCAGCAGCTTCACTGGCCTAGCGGGAGGGGGCGAGCAGTACTTC. Residues: CASSFTGLAGGGEQYF.

The chain joins TRBV7-9 to TRBJ1-4; D unresolved. Trimming left V 4 bases short and J 4 bases short, with 13 bases between. Germline V lookup: CDR1 SEHNR, CDR2 FQNEAQ (reference sequence). The CDR3 length is 15 residues. This chain's CDR3 is CASSYPDGGNEKLFF. The CDR3 coding sequence is TGTGCCAGCAGCTATCCGGACGGAGGTAATGAAAAACTGTTTTTT.

V gene TRBV11-2 combines with J gene TRBJ2-2; D possibly corresponds to TRBD1 (6 bases). With 5 bases removed from V and 7 bases from J, the gap between germline ends came to 14 bases. Germline V CDR1 and CDR2: SGHAT, FQNNGV. The CDR3 totals 14 residues. The CDR3 is CASSHRVRSGELFF. The CDR3 DNA reads as TGTGCCAGCAGCCACAGGGTGCGCAGCGGGGAGCTGTTTTTT. Full variable domain (missing parts from reference TRBV11-2 and TRBJ2-2): EAGVAQSPRYKIIEKRQSVAFWCNPISGHATLYWYQQILGQGPKLLIQFQNNGVVDDSQLPKDRFSAERLKGVDSTLKIQPAKLEDSAVYLCASSHRVRSGELFFGEGSRLTVL.

CDR3 coding DNA: TGCAGCGTGATACAGGGCGAGGCTTACGAGCAGTACTTC. Translation: CSVIQGEAYEQYF. The chain recombines TRBV29-1 with TRBJ2-7, with D perhaps matching TRBD1 (6 bases). V was cut by 6 bases and J by 4 bases, with 16 bases left in between. The CDR3 is 13 amino acids. Germline-derived CDR1 and CDR2 are SQVTM and ANQGSEA.

V is TRBV11-2 and J is TRBJ2-6, with D tentatively TRBD1 (6 bases). The germline gives CDR1 SGHAT, CDR2 FQNNGV. The CDR3 has 16 amino acids. V was trimmed by 5 bases and J by 0 bases, leaving 11 bases between them. CDR3 DNA sequence: TGTGCCAGCAGCCGGTGGACAGCCTCTGGGGCCAACGTCCTGACTTTC. Protein product: CASSRWTASGANVLTF.

The rearrangement joins TRBV7-9 to TRBJ1-5, with D perhaps matching TRBD1 (6 bases). CDR3 length: 14 residues. From germline, CDR1 is SEHNR and CDR2 FQNEAQ (reference sequence). The V and J ends lost 1 base and 6 bases respectively, with 10 bases between them. The CDR3 sequence: CASSLGTGSQPQHF. CDR3 sequence (DNA): TGTGCCAGCAGCTTAGGTACAGGGAGTCAGCCCCAGCATTTT.

This sequence joins TRBV11-2 and TRBJ2-1; D tentatively fits TRBD1 or TRBD2 (6 bases each). V gave up 6 bases and J gave up 10 bases, with 13 bases separating them. This CDR3 comprises 12 residues. Germline CDR1 is SGHAT and CDR2 is FQNNGV. The CDR3 nucleotides read TGTGCCAGCAGGAAGGGGGAGGCCGAGCAGTTCTTC. Its protein product is CASRKGEAEQFF.

The chain couples TRBV19 to TRBJ1-5, with TRBD1 matching 7 bases. CDR1 is LNHDA and CDR2 is SQIVND in the germline V gene (reference sequence). The CDR3 runs 16 residues. The ends lost 5 bases at V and 6 bases at J; junction bases unmatched: 13. In nucleotides, the CDR3 is TGTGCCAGTAGTCAACGACAGGGTAAGTCTCCTCAGCCCCAGCATTTT. This codes for CASSQRQGKSPQPQHF.

V usage is TRBV5-1 and J usage is TRBJ2-7; possible D gene TRBD1, 6 bases. From germline, CDR1 is SGHRS and CDR2 YFSETQ. V was clipped by 5 bases and J by 4 bases, with 13 bases between them. This CDR3 region has 13 residues. The CDR3 loop is CASRVDSSYEQYF. DNA for the CDR3: TGCGCCAGCAGGGTGGACAGTTCATACGAGCAGTACTTC.

J is TRBJ2-7 and V is TRBV15, with D tentatively TRBD2 (7 bases). Germline CDR1 reads LNHNV; CDR2 reads YYDKDF (reference sequence). V lost 0 bases, J lost 4 bases, and 16 bases lay in between. CDR3 length equals 16 residues. The CDR3: CATSRDLGGRVYEQYF. CDR3 bases: TGTGCCACCAGCAGAGATCTCGGGGGGCGCGTATACGAGCAGTACTTC. The whole variable domain, remainder taken from reference TRBV15 and TRBJ2-7, is DAMVIQNPRYQVTQFGKPVTLSCSQTLNHNVMYWYQQKSSQAPKLLFHYYDKDFNNEADTPDNFQSRRPNTSFCFLDIRSPGLGDTAMYLCATSRDLGGRVYEQYFGPGTRLTVT.

This chain uses TRBV5-4 with TRBJ2-7; TRBD2 aligns across 7 bases. Germline V gene data show CDR1 as SGHNT and CDR2 as YYREEE (reference sequence). CDR3 length equals 16 residues. The J segment lost 5 bases and the V segment lost 2 bases, leaving 13 bases of the junction unmatched. The CDR3, as DNA: TGTGCCAGCAGCTTCTCTGCGGGAGCGGGGACCAACGAGCAGTACTTC. This encodes CASSFSAGAGTNEQYF.

The J gene is TRBJ1-3, the V gene TRBV9, with 7 bases aligning to TRBD1. CDR1 SGDLS and CDR2 YYNGEE come from the germline V gene. J was trimmed by 2 bases and V by 3 bases; bases with no gene match: 8. The CDR3 has 16 residues. CDR3 DNA sequence: TGTGCCAGCAGCGCAGGACCTGGGACAGCTGGAAACACCATATATTTT. It encodes CASSAGPGTAGNTIYF.

This clone was detected once. The chain is built from TRBV15 and TRBJ2-7, with a possible D match to TRBD1 (6 bases). This CDR3 region has 15 residues. With 1 base removed from V and 5 bases from J, the gap between germline ends came to 15 bases. Germline V gives CDR1 LNHNV, CDR2 YYDKDF (reference sequence). The CDR3, as DNA: TGTGCCACCAGCAGAGCTCGTACAGGGTCCCACGAGCAGTACTTC. Its protein is CATSRARTGSHEQYF.

J is TRBJ2-1 and V is TRBV27, with a weak D call TRBD2 (5 bases). V lost 6 bases to trimming and J lost 6 bases, with 15 bases between them. The CDR3 is made up of 14 amino acids. Germline lookup yields CDR1 MNHEY and CDR2 SMNVEV (reference sequence). CDR3 in amino acids: CASRTWELINEQFF. DNA of the CDR3: TGTGCCAGCAGGACGTGGGAGTTAATCAATGAGCAGTTCTTC.

This clone was counted only a few times. This chain links TRBV4-1 with TRBJ1-1; D not certain. Germline CDR1 and CDR2: MGHRA and YSYEKL. This CDR3 contains 13 residues. V was pared by 1 base and J by 8 bases, with 11 bases between. CDR3 DNA: TGCGCCAGCAGCCAAGCCGTGCGGGAAGAAGCTTTCTTT. Translating it yields CASSQAVREEAFF.

V usage is TRBV25-1 and J usage is TRBJ2-3; no definite D call. This CDR3 has 14 residues. Trimming shortened V by 4 bases and J by 3 bases, and 11 bases separated the two germline ends. The germline CDR1 and CDR2 sequences are MGHDK and SYGVNS. This chain's CDR3 is CASSGIGSTDTQYF. CDR3 DNA sequence: TGTGCCAGCAGTGGGATAGGATCAACAGATACGCAGTATTTT. The full variable domain, with the rest looked up from reference TRBV25-1 and TRBJ2-3, is EADIYQTPRYLVIGTGKKITLECSQTMGHDKMYWYQQDPGMELHLIHYSYGVNSTEKGDLSSESTVSRIRTEHFPLTLESARPSHTSQYLCASSGIGSTDTQYFGPGTRLTVL.

This chain connects TRBV27 to TRBJ2-5, with TRBD2 matching 7 bases. The CDR3 contains 16 residues. Germline V gives CDR1 MNHEY, CDR2 SMNVEV (reference sequence). V trimming: 5 bases; J trimming: 5 bases; junction bases outside the gene matches: 14. CDR3 DNA: TGTGCCAGCAGTCCCCGGTGGGGGGGAGTTAGGGAGACCCAGTACTTC. The encoded protein is CASSPRWGGVRETQYF.

The chain uses TRBV7-9 and TRBJ1-1, with D unclear. Germline CDR1 and CDR2: SEHNR and FQNEAQ (reference sequence). Trimming shortened V by 2 bases and J by 7 bases, and 11 bases separated the two germline ends. The CDR3 loop spans 13 amino acids. CDR3 loop: CASSLLLGSEAFF. The CDR3 DNA reads as TGTGCCAGCAGCTTACTCTTGGGCAGTGAAGCTTTCTTT. Filled out from reference TRBV7-9 and TRBJ1-1, the complete variable domain reads DTGVSQNPRHKITKRGQNVTFRCDPISEHNRLYWYRQTLGQGPEFLTYFQNEAQLEKSRLLSDRFSAERPKGSFSTLEIQRTEQGDSAMYLCASSLLLGSEAFFGQGTRLTVV.

V gene TRBV27 combines with J gene TRBJ1-2; no reliable D call. V lost 5 bases and J lost 3, with 16 bases in between. The CDR3 spans 15 residues. Germline assignment: CDR1 MNHEY and CDR2 SMNVEV (reference sequence). The CDR3 loop is CASSAATGGYYGYTF. The CDR3 DNA reads as TGTGCCAGCAGTGCAGCAACGGGCGGTTACTATGGCTACACCTTC.